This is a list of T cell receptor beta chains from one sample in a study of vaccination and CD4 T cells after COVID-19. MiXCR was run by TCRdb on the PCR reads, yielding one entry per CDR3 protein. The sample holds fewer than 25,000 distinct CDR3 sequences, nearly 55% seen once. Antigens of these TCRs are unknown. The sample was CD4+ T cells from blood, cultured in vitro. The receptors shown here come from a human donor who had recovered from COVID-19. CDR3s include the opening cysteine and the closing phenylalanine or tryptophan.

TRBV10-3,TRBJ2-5,CAISGSAQETQYF
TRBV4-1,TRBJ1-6,CASSSGASSYNSPLHF
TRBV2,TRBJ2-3,CASSPPFTDTQYF
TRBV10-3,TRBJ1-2,CATQSQNYGYTF
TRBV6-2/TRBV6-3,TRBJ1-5,CASSRRQGSQPQHF
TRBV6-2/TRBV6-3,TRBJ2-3,CASSLYRADTQYF
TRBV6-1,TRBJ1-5,CASSPVGFNQPQHF
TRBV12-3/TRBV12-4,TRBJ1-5,CASTDSPNQPQHF
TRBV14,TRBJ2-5,CASSRLDQETQYF
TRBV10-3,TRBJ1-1,CAISSQGMNTEAFF
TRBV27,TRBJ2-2,CASRTGVDTGELFF
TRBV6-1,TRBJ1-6,CASSPPGGSYNSPLHF
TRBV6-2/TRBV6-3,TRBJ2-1,CASSYLAASGINWGEQFF
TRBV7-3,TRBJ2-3,CASSRGESTDTQYF
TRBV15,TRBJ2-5,CATSSRGGETQYF
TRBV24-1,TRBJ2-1,CATSDLRAGAYNEQFF
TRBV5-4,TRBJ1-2,CASSLLRAKRDYGYTF
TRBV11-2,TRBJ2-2,CASSGRVDGELFF
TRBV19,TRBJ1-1,CASSIRGVGEDEAFF
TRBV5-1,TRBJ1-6,CASSLTFGGLDSPLHF
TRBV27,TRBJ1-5,CASSTAYYQPQHF
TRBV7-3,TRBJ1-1,CASSLVGTGNTEAFF
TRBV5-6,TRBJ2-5,CASSDRGSPGAQYF
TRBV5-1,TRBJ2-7,CASSLDVYPYEQYF
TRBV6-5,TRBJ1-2,CASSSHPGVATNYGYTF
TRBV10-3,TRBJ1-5,CAISEGQGFQPQHF
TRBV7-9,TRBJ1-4,CAIIGWGNEKLFF
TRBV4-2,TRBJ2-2,CASSHQGGRGTGELFF
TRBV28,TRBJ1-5,CASRPGQPNQPQHF
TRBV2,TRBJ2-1,CASRRLAGINEQFF
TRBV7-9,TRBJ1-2,CASSFPGYGYTF
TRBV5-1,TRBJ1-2,CASSPIPGQGNYGYTF
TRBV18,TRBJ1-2,CASSPTTGLDYGYTF
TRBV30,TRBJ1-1,CAWRSGFSAFF
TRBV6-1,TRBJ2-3,CASSPGRDVGIDTQYF
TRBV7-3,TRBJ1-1,CASSSLGQGAQRIF
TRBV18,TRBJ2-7,CASSPGATSYEQYF
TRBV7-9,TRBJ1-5,CASSSHGTGGQPQHF
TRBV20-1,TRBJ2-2,CSAREGVRPGELFF
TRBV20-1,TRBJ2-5,CSASSPSGSTKTQYF
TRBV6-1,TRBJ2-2,CASSEIWTGGTGELFF
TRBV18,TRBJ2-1,CASSLDLRSYNEQFF
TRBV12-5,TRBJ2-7,CASGSLSGPTLYEQYF
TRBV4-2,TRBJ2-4,CASSQDEAGAKNIQYF
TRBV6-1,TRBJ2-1,CASSVWNEQFF